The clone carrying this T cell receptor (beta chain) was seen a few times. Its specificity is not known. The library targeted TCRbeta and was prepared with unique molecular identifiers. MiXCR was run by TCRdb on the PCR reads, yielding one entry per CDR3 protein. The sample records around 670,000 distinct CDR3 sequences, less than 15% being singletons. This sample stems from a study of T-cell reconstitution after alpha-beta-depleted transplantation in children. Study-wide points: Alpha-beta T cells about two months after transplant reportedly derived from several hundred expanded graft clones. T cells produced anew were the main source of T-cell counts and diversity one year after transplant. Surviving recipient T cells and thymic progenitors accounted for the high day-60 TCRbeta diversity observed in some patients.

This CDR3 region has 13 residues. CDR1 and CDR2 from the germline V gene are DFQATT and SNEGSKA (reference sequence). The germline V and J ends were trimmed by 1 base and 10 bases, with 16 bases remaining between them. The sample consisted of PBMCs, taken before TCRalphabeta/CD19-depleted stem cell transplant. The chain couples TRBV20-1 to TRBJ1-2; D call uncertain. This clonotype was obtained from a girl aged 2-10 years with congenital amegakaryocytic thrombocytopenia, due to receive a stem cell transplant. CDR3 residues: CSARGETSMDYTF. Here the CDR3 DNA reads TGCAGTGCTAGAGGGGAGACGTCTATGGACTACACCTTC.